These 32 T cell receptor beta chains were sequenced from one sample in a study of blood T cells in healthy people across ages. A sample-barcoded 5' primer and a J-beta primer mix were used in a second PCR of roughly 7 to 11 cycles. TCRdb itself ran the 5' RACE reads through MiXCR, one entry per CDR3 protein. This sample has hundreds of thousands of distinct CDR3 sequences, with 25% to 35% found just once. The sequencing sample was made of blood. The receptors were sampled from an elderly woman in good health.

This clonotype has a handful of counts. The chain uses TRBV20-1 and TRBJ1-1, with D unresolved. Germline V CDR1 and CDR2: DFQATT, SNEGSKA (reference sequence). V was clipped by 3 bases and J by 0 bases, with 14 bases between them. The length of the CDR3 is 15 residues. The CDR3 protein is CSASPTGVMNTEAFF. Here the CDR3 DNA reads TGCAGTGCTAGCCCCACGGGAGTCATGAACACTGAAGCTTTCTTT.

This clonotype showed up many times. This chain uses TRBV28 with TRBJ2-7; D is uncertain. V lost 8 bases, J lost 2 bases, and 10 bases lay in between. The CDR3 spans 12 residues. Germline V gene data show CDR1 as MDHEN and CDR2 as SYDVKM. As DNA, the CDR3 is TGTGCCAGCTCACGGAAGACCTACGAGCAGTACTTC. Its translation is CASSRKTYEQYF.

Comment on this clonotype: A junction boundary mismatches the germline segment, possibly from a read error. The chain recombines TRBV12-3 or TRBV12-4 with TRBJ1-2, with TRBD1 as a possible D gene (6 bases). The CDR3 spans 19 residues. The CDR3 protein is CASTIATGGRRWSNYGCTF. The CDR3 nucleotides read TGTGCCAGCACCATCGCCACGGGGGGGCGGAGGTGGAGCAACTATGGCTGCACCTTC.

The table lists this clonotype with a few counts. This sequence joins TRBV30 and TRBJ1-1; D might be TRBD1 (5 bases). Germline V gene lookup returns CDR1 GTSNPN and CDR2 SVGIG (reference sequence). Trimming stripped 4 bases from V and 12 bases from J, with 15 bases between. This CDR3 region has 11 residues. The CDR3, as DNA: TGTGCCTGGAAATGGCAGGGTGGGTCTTTCTTT. Protein product: CAWKWQGGSFF.

The chain is built from TRBV7-2 and TRBJ2-2; D perhaps matches TRBD1 (6 bases). CDR1 SGHTA and CDR2 FQGNSA come from the germline V gene. There are 15 residues in the CDR3. Trimming cost V 2 bases and J 6 bases, with 13 bases left between them. The CDR3 reads CASSLNRVQAGELFF. The CDR3 nucleotides read TGTGCCAGCAGCTTAAACAGGGTTCAGGCCGGGGAGCTGTTTTTT.

The V and J genes are TRBV10-1 and TRBJ2-1, with 10 bases lining up with TRBD2. With V trimmed by 2 bases and J by 10 bases, 11 bases remained unmatched. Germline assignment: CDR1 WNHNN and CDR2 SYGVQD (reference sequence). This CDR3 region has 16 residues. CDR3: CASSERGTSEGVEQFF. The DNA for the CDR3 is TGCGCCAGCAGTGAGCGGGGGACTAGCGAGGGGGTCGAGCAGTTCTTC.

This clonotype was detected ten times or more. The DNA for the CDR3 is TGTGCCAGCAGCCAAACTACAGGGTCCTATGGCTACACCTTC. Amino acid sequence: CASSQTTGSYGYTF. The chain carries TRBV4-2 and TRBJ1-2, with TRBD1 as a possible D gene (6 bases). Germline V gene data show CDR1 as LGHNA and CDR2 as YNFKEQ. The CDR3 runs to 14 residues. The V gene lost 2 bases and the J gene lost 4 bases, with 11 bases spanning the gap.

This clonotype was picked up a small number of times. The V call is TRBV3-1, the J call TRBJ1-2, with TRBD1 as a possible D gene (6 bases). Germline V CDR1 and CDR2: LGHDT, YNNKEL (reference sequence). The germline V and J ends were trimmed by 0 bases and 0 bases, with 17 bases remaining between them. This CDR3 is built from 18 residues. The DNA for the CDR3 is TGTGCCAGCAGCCAAGATAGTTTAATGGGGGCCACTAACTATGGCTACACCTTC. Protein product: CASSQDSLMGATNYGYTF.

A remark on this clonotype: A much larger clone differs from this one at a single base, so this may be a read error. The V call is TRBV20-1, the J call TRBJ1-6; D unresolved. In germline, CDR1 is DFQATT, CDR2 SNEGSKA (reference sequence). CDR3 size: 15 residues. CDR3 region: CSAKEATSHNSPLHF. The CDR3 DNA follows: TGCAGTGCTAAGGAGGCCACCTCCCATAATTCACCCCTCCACTTT.

A few counts support this clonotype. The V and J genes are TRBV3-1 and TRBJ2-3; 8 bases are shared with TRBD2. The CDR3 extends over 16 amino acids. CDR1 LGHDT and CDR2 YNNKEL come from the germline V gene (reference sequence). The V and J ends lost 4 bases and 0 bases, in that order; junction bases with no gene match: 6. This CDR3 is CASSRVAGSSTDTQYF. CDR3 nucleotides: TGTGCCAGCAGCCGAGTAGCGGGGTCTAGCACAGATACGCAGTATTTT.

There are many counts of this clonotype. The chain recombines TRBV6-2 or TRBV6-3 with TRBJ1-5; maybe TRBD1 (6 bases). This CDR3 is built from 13 residues. The germline gives CDR1 MNHEY, CDR2 SVGEGT. Trimming pared 6 bases from V and 3 bases from J, leaving 9 bases between. The CDR3 sequence: CASRGGLNQPQHF. In DNA, the CDR3 is TGTGCCAGCAGAGGGGGGCTCAATCAGCCCCAGCATTTT.

Notes on this clonotype: One junction end does not reproduce the germline sequence, and a read error may be involved. This rearrangement joins TRBV6-2 or TRBV6-3 to TRBJ2-5; either TRBD1 or TRBD2 may fit D (5 bases each). The CDR3 covers 13 residues. Germline CDR1 MNHEY, CDR2 SVGEGT. The CDR3 nucleotides read TGTGCCAGCAGTTACGTCCGAGGGGAGACCCGGTACTTC. This gives the protein CASSYVRGETRYF.

This clonotype appeared many times. V and J are TRBV6-6 and TRBJ1-2, with no clear D. V was trimmed by 6 bases and J by 0 bases, leaving 17 bases between them. Germline values: CDR1 MNHNY, CDR2 SVGAGI (reference sequence). The CDR3 contains 16 residues. The CDR3 spells CASSRTQGMANYGYTF. The CDR3, as DNA: TGTGCCAGCAGCCGGACCCAAGGGATGGCTAACTATGGCTACACCTTC.

This clonotype showed up just a few times. The chain carries TRBV11-2 and TRBJ1-5, with D unresolved. From germline, CDR1 is SGHAT and CDR2 FQNNGV. Trimming shortened V by 0 bases and J by 2 bases, and 8 bases separated the two germline ends. CDR3 length equals 15 residues. The CDR3 is CASSLEAVGNQPQHF. The CDR3, as DNA: TGTGCCAGCAGCTTAGAGGCAGTAGGCAATCAGCCCCAGCATTTT.

This clonotype was observed many times. CDR3 loop: CASSFNRGRDGYTF. CDR3 nucleotides: TGTGCCAGCAGCTTTAACAGGGGGCGCGATGGCTACACCTTC. The chain couples TRBV7-2 to TRBJ1-2; 9 bases are shared with TRBD1. Trimming removed 3 bases from V and 6 bases from J; junction bases left unmatched: 5. The germline V gene has CDR1 SGHTA and CDR2 FQGNSA. The CDR3 runs 14 residues.

The CDR3 DNA sequence: TGTGCCAGCAGTCCCGGGACAGGGGTCAATGAGCAGTACTTC. Protein sequence: CASSPGTGVNEQYF. The V gene is TRBV5-4, the J gene TRBJ2-1; 10 bases are a match to TRBD1. The J call could be wrong; TRBJ2-7 is a better fit for the DNA end. The CDR3 is made up of 14 amino acids. Germline loops: CDR1 SGHNT, CDR2 YYREEE (reference sequence).

This clonotype showed up just a few times. The CDR3 sequence is CASTSLSKINEKLFF. The CDR3 coding sequence is TGTGCCAGCACCTCGTTATCCAAGATTAATGAAAAACTGTTTTTT. The chain joins TRBV2 to TRBJ1-4; the D is unclear. Trimming cost V 7 bases and J 4 bases, with 16 bases left between them. This CDR3 is built from 15 residues. Germline lookup yields CDR1 SNHLY and CDR2 FYNNEI. The full variable domain, its missing parts supplied by reference TRBV2 and TRBJ1-4, is EPEVTQTPSHQVTQMGQEVILRCVPISNHLYFYWYRQILGQKVEFLVSFYNNEISEKSEIFDDQFSVERPDGSNFTLKIRSTKLEDSAMYFCASTSLSKINEKLFFGSGTQLSVL.

This clonotype was counted at least ten times. The chain has TRBV12-3 or TRBV12-4 and TRBJ2-1, with D maybe TRBD2 (5 bases). Between the trimmed V and J ends, which lost 6 bases and 0 bases, there was a span of 12 bases. This CDR3 contains 15 residues. CDR3 sequence reads: CASRKAVSSYNEQFF. The DNA of the CDR3 is TGTGCCAGCAGGAAAGCGGTGAGCTCCTACAATGAGCAGTTCTTC.

The J gene is TRBJ1-2, the V gene TRBV5-1; 7 bases are a match to TRBD1. V trimming: 4 bases; J trimming: 7 bases; junction bases outside the gene matches: 7. In germline, CDR1 is SGHRS, CDR2 YFSETQ. The CDR3 consists of 13 residues. CDR3 sequence (DNA): TGCGCCAGCAGCAAGGGACAGTCGGGTGGCTACACCTTC. Residues: CASSKGQSGGYTF.

This clonotype showed up many times. The J gene is TRBJ2-1, the V gene TRBV9; 12 nucleotides agree with TRBD2. This CDR3 comprises 17 residues. V shed 3 bases, J shed 4 bases, and the junction held 8 bases outside the gene matches. Germline CDR1 reads SGDLS; CDR2 reads YYNGEE. CDR3 coding DNA: TGTGCCAGCAGCGGTGCTAGCGGGGGGGGCTTGTACAATGAGCAGTTCTTC. Translation: CASSGASGGGLYNEQFF.

This clonotype turned up a few times. In DNA form, the CDR3 reads TGTGCCAGCTCACCACGGGACAGGGTGGACTATGGCTACACCTTC. Encoded protein: CASSPRDRVDYGYTF. The V and J genes are TRBV18 and TRBJ1-2; 9 positions match TRBD1. The CDR3 extends over 15 amino acids. Losses at the gene ends were 1 base for V and 3 bases for J; bases not matched to a gene: 3. Germline CDR1 is KGHSH and CDR2 is LQKENI.

The genes are TRBV29-1 and TRBJ2-5; 9 bases are shared with TRBD2. This CDR3 is built from 14 residues. Germline V gene data show CDR1 as SQVTM and CDR2 as ANQGSEA. The trim removed 4 bases at V and 5 bases at J, leaving 8 bases unmatched. The CDR3 DNA reads TGCAGCGTTGGCGGCGGGAGGGCAAGTGAGACCCAGTACTTC. Translating gives CSVGGGRASETQYF. The full variable domain, with the rest looked up from reference TRBV29-1 and TRBJ2-5, is SAVISQKPSRDICQRGTSLTIQCQVDSQVTMMFWYRQQPGQSLTLIATANQGSEATYESGFVIDKFPISRPNLTFSTLTVSNMSPEDSSIYLCSVGGGRASETQYFGPGTRLLVL.

In the case of this clonotype: A read error is possible here, since a much larger clone lies one base away. The chain couples TRBV5-1 to TRBJ1-2; D call uncertain. The germline gives CDR1 SGHRS, CDR2 YFSETQ. The V and J ends lost 0 bases and 4 bases respectively, with 10 bases between them. There are 14 residues in the CDR3. Written as DNA, the CDR3 is TGCGCCAGCAGCTTGGGGCACTCTAGCTATGGCTACACCTTC. Encoded protein: CASSLGHSSYGYTF.

This clonotype was picked up many times. This chain joins TRBV7-9 and TRBJ2-5; no clear D gene. The germline V gene has CDR1 SEHNR and CDR2 FQNEAQ (reference sequence). V dropped 3 bases and J dropped 5 bases, with 13 bases sitting between them. This CDR3 has 14 amino acids. CDR3 sequence: CASSFRWGLETQYF. The CDR3 DNA reads TGTGCCAGCAGCTTCAGGTGGGGTTTGGAGACCCAGTACTTC.

The genes are TRBV6-2 or TRBV6-3 and TRBJ2-3; the D gene is possibly TRBD1 (5 bases). Germline V gene sequence: CDR1 MNHEY, CDR2 SVGEGT. The CDR3 loop spans 17 amino acids. Trimming removed 5 bases at V and 2 bases at J, with 20 bases between. In DNA form, the CDR3 reads TGTGCCAGCAGTCGACGCCAGGGTGGTGGCTACACAGATACGCAGTATTTT. Translating it yields CASSRRQGGGYTDTQYF.

This clonotype was seen many times. The chain combines TRBV6-6 with TRBJ1-2, with 7 bases aligning to TRBD1. The CDR3 consists of 17 residues. Germline CDR1 and CDR2: MNHNY and SVGAGI (reference sequence). V lost 0 bases and J lost 2; bases outside the gene matches: 9. The DNA for the CDR3 is TGTGCCAGCAGTTACTCCCCGGGACAGCTACTCAACTATGGCTACACCTTC. Translation: CASSYSPGQLLNYGYTF.

This clonotype was detected many times. The chain uses TRBV25-1 and TRBJ2-5, with D possibly TRBD1 on 6 matching bases. V lost 4 bases to trimming and J lost 5 bases, with 17 bases between them. Germline values: CDR1 MGHDK, CDR2 SYGVNS. The CDR3 runs to 15 residues. The CDR3 region has the DNA TGTGCCAGCAGTGGAGGCAACAGGGCTGGGGAGACCCAGTACTTC. Amino acid sequence: CASSGGNRAGETQYF.

This clonotype was seen ten or more times. The gene calls are TRBV3-1 and TRBJ1-2, with unresolved D. V was cut by 1 base and J by 2 bases, with 5 bases left in between. The CDR3 has 13 amino acids. CDR1 and CDR2 from the germline V gene are LGHDT and YNNKEL (reference sequence). The CDR3 is CASSQAGNYGYTF. The CDR3 DNA follows: TGTGCCAGCAGCCAAGCGGGCAACTATGGCTACACCTTC.

This clonotype was counted at least ten times. The chain combines TRBV3-1 with TRBJ2-5, with a weak D call TRBD2 (7 bases). This CDR3 is built from 16 residues. V lost 0 bases and J lost 2, with 13 bases in between. Germline V CDR1 and CDR2: LGHDT, YNNKEL (reference sequence). CDR3 sequence: CASSQDYGGRQETQYF. The DNA for the CDR3 is TGTGCCAGCAGCCAAGACTACGGGGGGCGACAAGAGACCCAGTACTTC.

This clonotype has a count of ten or more. The chain has TRBV18 and TRBJ2-5; 10 nucleotides match TRBD2. V lost 8 bases to trimming and J lost 2 bases; unmatched junction nucleotides: 8. Germline CDR1 and CDR2: KGHSH and LQKENI. The CDR3 runs to 15 residues. The CDR3 loop is CASSSRAGGQETQYF. CDR3 sequence (DNA): TGTGCCAGCAGTTCCCGAGCGGGGGGGCAAGAGACCCAGTACTTC.

The chain combines TRBV11-2 with TRBJ2-5; D is ambiguous. The end of the DNA aligns better with TRBJ2-7, so the J call may be wrong. There are 12 residues in the CDR3. CDR1 and CDR2 (germline): SGHAT, FQNNGV. The CDR3 region is CASSFMTREQYF. CDR3 bases: TGTGCCAGCAGCTTCATGACGCGCGAGCAGTACTTC.

In its sample, this clonotype was seen many times. This sequence joins TRBV6-5 and TRBJ2-1, with D perhaps TRBD2 (6 bases). With 8 bases removed from V and 5 bases from J, the gap between germline ends came to 10 bases. Germline V lookup: CDR1 MNHEY, CDR2 SVGAGI. The CDR3 extends over 12 amino acids. The CDR3 nucleotides read TGTGCCAGCCGTCGCGGGGACAATGAGCAGTTCTTC. Its protein product is CASRRGDNEQFF.